Each of the 12 T cell receptor beta chains below was sequenced from the same sample in a study of beta chain features in type 1 diabetes. Expressed TCRB transcripts were sequenced after all isolated RNA was converted to cDNA. Produced via immunoSEQ multiplex PCR; TCRdb's table is partial and in-frame only. This sample carries approximately 170,000 clones, approximately 9% of them seen once, and the ten largest clones take 2.3%. The sample was central memory CD4+ T cells from blood. These receptor sequences come from a young woman in good health.

This rearrangement joins TRBV7-6 to TRBJ2-7; 9 nucleotides match TRBD2. The V segment lost 1 base and the J segment 2 bases; nucleotides outside the gene matches: 3. CDR1 and CDR2 (germline): SGHVS, FNYEAQ. This CDR3 is built from 15 residues. The CDR3 is CASSLGLAGTYEQYF. Written as DNA, the CDR3 is TGTGCCAGCAGCTTAGGCCTAGCGGGGACCTACGAGCAGTACTTC.

The chain joins TRBV4-2 to TRBJ1-2, with 7 positions matching TRBD1. From germline, CDR1 is LGHNA and CDR2 YNFKEQ. Trimming took 5 bases from V and 4 from J; bases not matched to a gene: 10. CDR3 size: 15 residues. CDR3 nucleotides: TGTGCCAGCAGCGAGTTGATCGGGACAGTCTATGGCTACACCTTC. Translated: CASSELIGTVYGYTF.

The CDR3 protein is CASSPPGQGYTF. As DNA, the CDR3 is TGTGCCAGCTCACCCCCAGGGCAAGGCTACACCTTC. The rearrangement links TRBV18 to TRBJ1-2, with D possibly being TRBD1 (5 bases). Trimming removed 3 bases at V and 8 bases at J, with 10 bases between. The CDR3 consists of 12 residues. Germline CDR1 and CDR2: KGHSH and LQKENI.

This clone was detected only a few times. V and J are TRBV4-2 and TRBJ2-2; 9 nucleotides match TRBD2. From germline, CDR1 is LGHNA and CDR2 YNFKEQ. The CDR3 runs to 16 residues. V lost 1 base and J lost 7; bases outside the gene matches: 7. This CDR3 is CASSQVGTSKVGELFF. Here the CDR3 DNA reads TGTGCCAGCAGCCAAGTAGGGACTAGCAAGGTCGGGGAGCTGTTTTTT.

This clone has only a few counts. The V and J genes are TRBV7-9 and TRBJ2-3, with 9 bases fitting TRBD2. Germline V gene data show CDR1 as SEHNR and CDR2 as FQNEAQ (reference sequence). CDR3 length: 16 amino acids. V was pared by 5 bases and J by 5 bases, with 11 bases of the junction left unmatched. The CDR3 loop is CASSPRGGRVEDTQYF. CDR3 bases: TGTGCCAGCAGCCCCCGAGGCGGGAGGGTTGAAGATACGCAGTATTTT. Looking up the rest from reference TRBV7-9 and TRBJ2-3 gives the full variable domain: DTGVSQNPRHKITKRGQNVTFRCDPISEHNRLYWYRQTLGQGPEFLTYFQNEAQLEKSRLLSDRFSAERPKGSFSTLEIQRTEQGDSAMYLCASSPRGGRVEDTQYFGPGTRLTVL.

This clone was recorded a few times. The rearrangement joins TRBV30 to TRBJ1-6; 7 bases line up with TRBD1. The CDR3 is 13 residues long. Per germline, CDR1 GTSNPN and CDR2 SVGIG (reference sequence). J gave up 6 bases and V 2 bases, and 1 base lay outside the gene matches. CDR3 DNA: TGTGCCTGGAGTAGACAGGGTAATTCACCCCTCCACTTT. Protein: CAWSRQGNSPLHF.

This clone was picked up a small number of times. J is TRBJ1-1 and V is TRBV15; D not resolved. The germline gives CDR1 LNHNV, CDR2 YYDKDF (reference sequence). CDR3 length: 13 residues. Trimming removed 0 bases at V and 1 base at J, with 3 bases between. The CDR3 protein is CATSREQNTEAFF. The CDR3 nucleotides read TGTGCCACCAGCAGAGAACAGAACACTGAAGCTTTCTTT.

V and J are TRBV30 and TRBJ2-2, with D perhaps TRBD1 (5 bases). From germline, CDR1 is GTSNPN and CDR2 SVGIG (reference sequence). The CDR3 sequence is 12 residues long. Trimming removed 5 bases from V and 8 bases from J, with 12 bases in between. The CDR3 is CAWGAFGGELFF. The CDR3 region has the DNA TGTGCCTGGGGGGCCTTCGGTGGGGAGCTGTTTTTT.

For the CDR3, the DNA is TGTGCCAGCTCACTACAGACTAGCGGGAGACTTGCGGAGACCCAGTACTTC. Amino acids: CASSLQTSGRLAETQYF. V and J are TRBV18 and TRBJ2-5, with 12 bases matching TRBD2. This CDR3 is built from 17 residues. V lost 4 bases to trimming and J lost 5 bases; unmatched junction nucleotides: 11. Germline values: CDR1 KGHSH, CDR2 LQKENI.

The chain is built from TRBV27 and TRBJ1-5; tentative D call: TRBD1 (6 bases). V was shortened by 2 bases and J by 7 bases, with 15 bases between the two germline ends. The CDR3 has 15 residues. Germline CDR1 and CDR2: MNHEY and SMNVEV (reference sequence). The CDR3 region is CASSLNRASRQPQHF. CDR3 sequence (DNA): TGTGCCAGCAGTTTAAACAGGGCTTCGCGACAGCCCCAGCATTTT.

The CDR3 reads CASSLGQWSYGYTF. The CDR3 DNA reads as TGTGCCAGCAGCCTCGGACAGTGGAGCTATGGCTACACCTTC. This chain links TRBV5-6 with TRBJ1-2; D possibly corresponds to TRBD1 (6 bases). The CDR3 consists of 14 residues. Germline CDR1 is SGHDT and CDR2 is YYEEEE. Trimming pared 4 bases from V and 4 bases from J, leaving 14 bases between.

The chain combines TRBV7-9 with TRBJ2-5, with 8 bases aligning to TRBD2. The CDR3 is made up of 16 amino acids. After removal of 5 bases from V and 4 bases from J, the junction contained 12 bases not matched to a gene. Germline CDR1 SEHNR, CDR2 FQNEAQ (reference sequence). CDR3 region: CASSPWEREITETQYF. The CDR3 nucleotides read TGTGCCAGCAGCCCATGGGAGCGGGAGATCACAGAGACCCAGTACTTC.